This T cell receptor beta chain was obtained from a study of blood T cell repertoires in COVID-19. The age range of participants was about 18 to 90 years, with residence in 20 to 25 US areas. As handled by the study authors: Nucleated cell counts were estimated from reference gene primer amplification. Clones were read by immunoSEQ multiplex PCR, and TCRdb kept only the in-frame ones, dropping some. V, J and clone size reflect that table, while D and trimming were determined from the DNA. The sample holds under 200,000 clones, around 82% seen once. The CDR3 totals 15 residues. From germline, CDR1 is SGHNT and CDR2 YYREEE (reference sequence). Unmatched junction bases numbered 14, after V lost 7 bases and J lost 7 bases.

Sequences were obtained from PBMCs or T cells enriched from blood (not recorded which). This receptor was taken from a woman in her fifties or sixties with acute COVID-19. J is TRBJ2-1 and V is TRBV5-4; TRBD2 matches 7 bases. The CDR3 loop reads CASASSTSPLNEQFF. As DNA, the CDR3 is TGTGCCAGCGCCTCTTCGACTAGCCCCCTGAATGAGCAGTTCTTC. Full variable domain (rest looked up from reference TRBV5-4 and TRBJ2-1): ETGVTQSPTHLIKTRGQQVTLRCSSQSGHNTVSWYQQALGQGPQFIFQYYREEENGRGNFPPRFSGLQFPNYSSELNVNALELDDSALYLCASASSTSPLNEQFFGPGTRLTVL.